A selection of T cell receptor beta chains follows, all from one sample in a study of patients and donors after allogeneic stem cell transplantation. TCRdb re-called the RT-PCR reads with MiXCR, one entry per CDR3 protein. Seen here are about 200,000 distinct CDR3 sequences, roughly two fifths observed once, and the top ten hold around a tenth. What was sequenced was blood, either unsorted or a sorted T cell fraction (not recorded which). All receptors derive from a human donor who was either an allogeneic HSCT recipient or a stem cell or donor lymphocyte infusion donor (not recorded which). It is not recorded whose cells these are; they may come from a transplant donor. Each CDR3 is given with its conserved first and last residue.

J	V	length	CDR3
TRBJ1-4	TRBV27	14	CASSPGRGFEKLFF
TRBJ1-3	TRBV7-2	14	CASSRHLTGNTIYF
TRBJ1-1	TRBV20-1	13	CSARDPGHREAFF
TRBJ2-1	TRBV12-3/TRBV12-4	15	CASSPPGGAYNEQFF
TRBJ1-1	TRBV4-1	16	CASSQGTGMGNTEAFF
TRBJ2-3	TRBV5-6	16	CASSLAGGAPADTQYF
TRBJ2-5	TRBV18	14	CASSPRDSTETQYF
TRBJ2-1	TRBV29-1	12	CSVDVVSNEQFF
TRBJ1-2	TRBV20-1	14	CSARDRDPNYGYTF
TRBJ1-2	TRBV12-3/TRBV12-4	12	CASREQVYGYTF
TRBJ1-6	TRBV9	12	CASSPSGSPLHF
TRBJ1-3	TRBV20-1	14	CSAPAGTRGNTIYF
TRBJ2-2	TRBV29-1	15	CSVRGNRGATGELFF
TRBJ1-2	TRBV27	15	CASSYDVTGVYGYTF
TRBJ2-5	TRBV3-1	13	CASSESFGETQYF
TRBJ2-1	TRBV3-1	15	CASSQDGQGYNEQFF
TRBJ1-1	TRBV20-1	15	CSATPNPRVITEAFF
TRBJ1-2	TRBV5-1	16	CASSLTSRVPNYGYTF
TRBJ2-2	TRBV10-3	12	CAISVYTGELFF
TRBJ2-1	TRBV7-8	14	CASSFQRGWDEQFF
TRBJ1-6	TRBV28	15	CASSLRAGRNSPLHF
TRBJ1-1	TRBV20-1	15	CSALTGWGGDTEAFF
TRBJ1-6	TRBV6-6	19	CASSKYPADGSSYNSPLHF
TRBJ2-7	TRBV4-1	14	CASSQVRSSYEQYF
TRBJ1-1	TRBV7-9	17	CASSLYPPWRMNTEAFF
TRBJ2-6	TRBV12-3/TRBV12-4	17	CASSPDQGTGGANVLTF
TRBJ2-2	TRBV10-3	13	CAISAQGHGELFF
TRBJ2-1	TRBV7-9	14	CASSRDFSYNEQFF
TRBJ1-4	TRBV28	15	CASSATGMPNEKLFF
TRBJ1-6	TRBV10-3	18	CAISVSGVARGNNSPLHF
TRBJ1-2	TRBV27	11	CASRQTGGYTF
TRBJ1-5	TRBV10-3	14	CATSAGGTDQPQHF
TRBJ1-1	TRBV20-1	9	CTGTGEAFF
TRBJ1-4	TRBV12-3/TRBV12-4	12	CASSLGDSKLFF
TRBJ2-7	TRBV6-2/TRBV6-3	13	CASRQSGFYEQYF
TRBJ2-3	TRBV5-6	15	CASSLRQTSTDTQYF
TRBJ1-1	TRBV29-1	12	CSVGQPNTEAFF
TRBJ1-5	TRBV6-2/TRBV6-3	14	CASRDRGGNQPQHF
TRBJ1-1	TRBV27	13	CASSSGTDDEAFF
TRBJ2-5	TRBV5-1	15	CASSGGQGAGETQYF
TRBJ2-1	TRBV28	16	CASSTPTRDPYNEQFF
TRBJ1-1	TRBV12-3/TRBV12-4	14	CASSPRRKTNEAFF